This TCR beta chain was sequenced for a study of control samples from healthy donors and cancer patients. Generated by immunoSEQ multiplex PCR, the TCRdb table keeps only in-frame clones and is missing some. Counted here are fewer than 90,000 clones, 70% to 90% occurring once; the ten biggest clones make up over 1.5%. The V gene's germline CDR1 is MNHEY and CDR2 SMNVEV (reference sequence). The V end lost 5 bases, the J end lost 6 bases, and 17 bases lay between the germline ends. The CDR3 loop spans 15 amino acids. V usage is TRBV27 and J usage is TRBJ1-5; tentative D call: TRBD1 (5 bases). The source material was PBMCs. The TCR sequence derives from a woman in her sixties with head and neck cancer. In nucleotides, the CDR3 is TGTGCCAGCAGTGCCGGGACTTTGGGTCGTCAGCCCCAGCATTTT. Translating it yields CASSAGTLGRQPQHF.